This T cell receptor beta chain was documented in a study of shared clonotypes between healthy human individuals. Study background: Each donor had three CD4 naive, three CD4 memory, two CD8 naive and one CD8 memory plate.

Profiled with immunoSEQ multiplex PCR; TCRdb holds only in-frame clones, not every one. Seen here are millions of clones, over 85% observed once, and the top ten hold 0.9% to 1.3%. Losses at the gene ends were 4 bases for V and 6 bases for J; bases not matched to a gene: 3. The CDR3 loop spans 13 amino acids. Germline CDR1 MGHDK, CDR2 SYGVNS. Regarding the study as a whole: The study found lower generation probabilities in non-shared clonotypes than in those shared by all four donors.

This clone was counted only a few times. What it binds is not known. Other DNA sequences in the same sample also yield this CDR3. Naive CD8 cells comprised CD45RO-negative, CCR7-positively selected cells, excluding terminally differentiated effector memory CD45RA+ cells. Specimen: naive CD8+ T cells sorted from blood. The sequence came from a young man in good health. The rearrangement joins TRBV25-1 to TRBJ1-2, with 9 positions matching TRBD1. The CDR3, as DNA: TGTGCCAGCAGTGTGACAGGGGGGGATGGCTACACCTTC. This encodes CASSVTGGDGYTF.